These T cell receptor beta chains were read from a single sample in a study of cytomegalovirus exposure and HLA in healthy donors. Some clones are missing from TCRdb's copy, which holds only in-frame ones; the method was immunoSEQ multiplex PCR. The data hold about 150,000 clones, with roughly four fifths observed a single time. Sequencing was carried out using PBMCs. Receptors originate from a man in his thirties or forties in good health and CMV-seronegative. The CDR3 runs from the conserved cysteine through the conserved F or W. A D gene is named only where the DNA matches it firmly. Rows give clone size only sometimes, using once, few, many, or a class for an expanded clone.

v_call,clone_size,d_call,j_call,cdr3_aa,cdr3_nt
TRBV9,NA,NA,TRBJ2-2,CASSVIVDTGELFF,TGTGCCAGCAGCGTAATCGTCGACACCGGGGAGCTGTTTTTT
TRBV7-9,NA,NA,TRBJ1-3,CASRRGFGGNTIYF,TGTGCCAGCAGGCGGGGGTTCGGTGGAAACACCATATATTTT
TRBV21-1,NA,NA,TRBJ1-1,CASRPHPMQGDDCSTEAFF,TGTGCCAGCAGGCCCCACCCCATGCAGGGGGATGATTGTAGCACTGAAGCTTTCTTT
TRBV7-2,few,NA,TRBJ1-3,CASSLVLAGTGGNTIYF,TGTGCCAGCAGCTTAGTGTTGGCGGGTACGGGAGGAAACACCATATATTTT
TRBV7-9,NA,TRBD1,TRBJ2-7,CASSTRTGPYEQYF,TGTGCCAGCAGCACACGGACAGGGCCCTACGAGCAGTACTTC
TRBV19,NA,NA,TRBJ1-1,CASSITGAAGGAFF,TGTGCCAGTAGTATAACCGGGGCGGCCGGGGGGGCTTTCTTT
TRBV18,NA,TRBD1,TRBJ2-7,CASSTGQGAYEQYF,TGTGCCAGCTCAACGGGACAGGGCGCCTACGAGCAGTACTTC
TRBV30,NA,NA,TRBJ2-5,CAWSGGVQETQYF,TGTGCCTGGAGCGGGGGAGTTCAAGAGACCCAGTACTTC
TRBV5-1,NA,TRBD2,TRBJ2-3,CASRGDGSGATVPTQYF,TGCGCCAGCCGAGGTGACGGTAGCGGGGCCACCGTTCCTACGCAGTATTTT
TRBV11-2,NA,NA,TRBJ2-5,CASSPNLGGEETQYF,TGTGCCAGCAGCCCGAACCTCGGCGGAGAAGAGACCCAGTACTTC
TRBV6-1,NA,TRBD1,TRBJ2-3,CASSDRTGLTDTQYF,TGTGCCAGCAGTGACAGGACAGGTTTGACAGATACGCAGTATTTT
TRBV29-1,few,TRBD2,TRBJ2-1,CSGRGSGRENEQFF,TGCAGCGGCCGGGGTAGCGGGAGAGAGAATGAGCAGTTCTTC
TRBV28,NA,NA,TRBJ2-1,CASLGLHNEQFF,TGTGCCAGCTTGGGCCTTCACAATGAGCAGTTCTTC
TRBV6-6,NA,NA,TRBJ1-4,CASSYSTVNEKLFF,TGTGCCAGCAGTTACTCGACAGTTAATGAAAAACTGTTTTTT
TRBV7-9,NA,NA,TRBJ1-5,CASSLTEGQGGYQPQHF,TGTGCCAGCAGCCTGACTGAAGGGCAGGGCGGTTATCAGCCCCAGCATTTT
TRBV19,NA,TRBD1,TRBJ1-5,CASSIRTGVNQPQHF,TGTGCCAGTAGTATCAGGACAGGAGTAAATCAGCCCCAGCATTTT
TRBV28,NA,TRBD1,TRBJ1-1,CASSHPTGLNTEAFF,TGTGCCAGCAGCCACCCGACAGGGTTGAACACTGAAGCTTTCTTT
TRBV19,NA,NA,TRBJ1-5,CASSWEGWQPQHF,TGTGCCAGTAGTTGGGAGGGCTGGCAGCCCCAGCATTTT
TRBV7-9,NA,NA,TRBJ1-1,CASSVILRGNTEAFF,TGTGCCAGCAGCGTCATACTGCGGGGGAACACTGAAGCTTTCTTT
TRBV5-6,few,NA,TRBJ2-6,CASSGPDGESGANGLTF,TGTGCCAGCAGCGGACCCGACGGAGAGTCTGGGGCCAACGGCCTGACTTTC
TRBV21-1,NA,NA,TRBJ2-1,CARDLEGNEQFF,TGTGCGCGGGACCTCGAGGGTAATGAGCAGTTCTTC
TRBV6-5,NA,NA,TRBJ2-3,CASSYAGTDTQYF,TGTGCCAGCAGTTACGCAGGGACAGATACGCAGTATTTT
TRBV9,NA,NA,TRBJ1-5,CASSRSQSNQPQHF,TGTGCCAGCAGCAGGTCACAGTCCAATCAGCCCCAGCATTTT
TRBV7-8,NA,NA,TRBJ2-3,CASSLMAGRSTDTQYF,TGTGCCAGCAGCTTAATGGCGGGCCGAAGCACAGATACGCAGTATTTT
TRBV28,NA,TRBD1,TRBJ1-2,CASSFRDRGGGTYGYTF,TGTGCCAGCAGTTTCCGGGACAGGGGAGGGGGGACCTATGGCTACACCTTC
TRBV5-1,NA,NA,TRBJ2-1,CASRRWTAYNEQFF,TGCGCCAGCAGAAGGTGGACAGCCTACAATGAGCAGTTCTTC
TRBV4-2,NA,NA,TRBJ1-1,CASSVGEARDTEAFF,TGTGCCAGCAGCGTAGGGGAGGCGAGAGACACTGAAGCTTTCTTT
TRBV30,NA,NA,TRBJ2-7,CAWSEQGYYEQYF,TGTGCCTGGAGTGAGCAGGGGTACTACGAGCAGTACTTC
TRBV7-6,NA,TRBD1,TRBJ2-5,CASSPGDRLQETQYF,TGTGCCAGCAGCCCCGGGGACAGACTACAAGAGACCCAGTACTTC
TRBV19,NA,NA,TRBJ2-7,CASSTPEINEQYF,TGTGCCAGTAGTACCCCCGAGATCAACGAGCAGTACTTC
TRBV18,NA,NA,TRBJ1-5,CASSPPSGQPQHF,TGTGCCAGCTCACCGCCTTCGGGACAGCCCCAGCATTTT
TRBV2,NA,NA,TRBJ2-7,CASTPDRLLSYEQYF,TGTGCCAGCACCCCGGACAGACTGCTTTCCTACGAGCAGTACTTC
TRBV4-1,NA,NA,TRBJ2-3,CASSQESRLKDTQYF,TGCGCCAGCAGCCAAGAATCCAGACTTAAAGATACGCAGTATTTT
TRBV19,medium-sized,TRBD1,TRBJ2-1,CASKRPGQGDNEQFF,TGTGCCAGTAAACGGCCGGGACAGGGAGACAATGAGCAGTTCTTC
TRBV10-1,NA,TRBD2,TRBJ2-1,CASSAGTIINEQFF,TGCGCCAGCAGCGCCGGGACTATTATCAATGAGCAGTTCTTC
TRBV11-2,NA,NA,TRBJ2-3,CASSLDLGLDTQYF,TGTGCCAGCAGCTTAGATCTGGGACTTGATACGCAGTATTTT
TRBV7-2,NA,NA,TRBJ2-4,CASSLQSLRENIQYF,TGTGCCAGCAGCTTACAGAGTTTGCGGGAAAACATTCAGTACTTC
TRBV28,NA,TRBD2,TRBJ2-7,CASSLTRGGYEQYF,TGTGCCAGCAGTTTGACCCGGGGGGGCTACGAGCAGTACTTC
TRBV6-1,NA,TRBD1,TRBJ2-7,CASSPGTGVYEQYF,TGTGCCAGCAGCCCCGGGACAGGAGTCTACGAGCAGTACTTC
TRBV18,NA,TRBD1,TRBJ1-5,CASSRGGRDQPQHF,TGTGCCAGCTCACGAGGGGGCAGGGATCAGCCCCAGCATTTT
TRBV27,once,NA,TRBJ2-7,CASIPQLGAGRQYF,TGTGCCAGCATCCCCCAGTTGGGAGCGGGTAGGCAGTACTTC
TRBV5-1,few,TRBD1,TRBJ1-2,CASSLAGTGGMGGYTF,TGCGCCAGCAGCTTGGCCGGGACAGGGGGAATGGGTGGCTACACCTTC
TRBV16,once,TRBD2,TRBJ2-1,CASSQWGLAGQGGSEQFF,TGTGCCAGCAGCCAATGGGGACTAGCGGGACAGGGTGGCAGTGAGCAGTTCTTC
TRBV7-9,NA,NA,TRBJ2-7,CASSTGAYEQYF,TGTGCCAGCAGCACGGGGGCCTACGAGCAGTACTTC
TRBV10-1,NA,NA,TRBJ1-2,CASRGGKFSGYTF,TGCGCCAGCAGAGGGGGTAAATTTAGTGGCTACACCTTC
TRBV6-1,NA,NA,TRBJ1-1,CASSEDRPWDTEAFF,TGTGCCAGCAGTGAAGACAGGCCGTGGGACACTGAAGCTTTCTTT
TRBV7-6,NA,NA,TRBJ2-7,CASSLGGGGPTNEQYF,TGTGCCAGCAGCTTAGGCGGCGGGGGCCCCACCAACGAGCAGTACTTC
TRBV27,NA,NA,TRBJ2-1,CASSFGGSRYNEQFF,TGTGCCAGCAGTTTTGGGGGGAGCCGTTACAATGAGCAGTTCTTC
TRBV11-3,once,TRBD1,TRBJ2-2,CASSPHRGLDTGELFF,TGTGCCAGCAGCCCCCACAGGGGGCTGGACACCGGGGAGCTGTTTTTT
TRBV5-6,NA,TRBD1,TRBJ2-7,CASSLVGTGVALRHEQYF,TGTGCCAGCAGCTTGGTAGGGACAGGGGTAGCCTTGAGGCACGAGCAGTACTTC
TRBV30,NA,TRBD2,TRBJ2-5,CAWTPGRGGWETQYF,TGTGCCTGGACCCCCGGCCGCGGGGGTTGGGAGACCCAGTACTTC
TRBV9,once,TRBD1,TRBJ1-3,CASSLSGQGSSGNTIYF,TGTGCCAGCAGCCTCTCTGGACAGGGGAGCTCTGGAAACACCATATATTTT
TRBV28,NA,NA,TRBJ2-1,CASSSLQGSSYNEQFF,TGTGCCAGCAGTTCACTCCAGGGGAGCTCCTACAATGAGCAGTTCTTC
TRBV19,NA,TRBD1,TRBJ1-6,CATHRGQNSPLHF,TGTGCCACCCACAGGGGGCAAAATTCACCCCTCCACTTT
TRBV27,NA,NA,TRBJ2-3,CASSFGSGSTDTQYF,TGTGCCAGCAGTTTTGGTAGCGGATCGACAGATACGCAGTATTTT
TRBV15,few,NA,TRBJ2-1,CATSRAQGGVYNEQFF,TGTGCCACCAGCAGGGCCCAGGGGGGCGTTTACAATGAGCAGTTCTTC
TRBV11-3,few,TRBD2,TRBJ2-1,CASSSSGGGAEQFF,TGTGCCAGCAGCTCGTCCGGGGGGGGAGCTGAGCAGTTCTTC
TRBV5-8,NA,NA,TRBJ1-1,CASSLDQENTEAFF,TGTGCCAGCAGCTTGGACCAGGAGAACACTGAAGCTTTCTTT
TRBV2,NA,NA,TRBJ1-6,CASSGPGGGESPLHF,TGTGCCAGCAGTGGCCCGGGGGGGGGCGAATCACCCCTCCACTTT